This T cell receptor beta chain originates from a study of T cell responses to AZD1222 COVID-19 vaccine. Overall study findings and caveats: It was only 6 or 7 AZD1222 recipients who were seropositive at baseline. Unmutated variant regions reportedly attract nearly half of all spike-specific TCRs. There were mostly white British donors and more females than males, and clonal diversity was possibly underestimated.

This CDR3 contains 14 residues. Trimming cost V 3 bases and J 2 bases, with 11 bases left between them. Germline CDR1 is MDHEN and CDR2 is SYDVKM. Sequencing used immunoSEQ multiplex PCR; TCRdb keeps in-frame clones, though not all of them. Of 130,000 to 150,000 clones listed, around 90% were seen once; the top ten hold approximately 2.9%. On this clone itself: Its antigen is not known.

The material sequenced was peripheral blood, taken on day 0 of MenACWY control vaccination. The sequence was collected from an adult in good health. This sequence joins TRBV28 and TRBJ2-7; unclear D gene. CDR3 sequence: CASSFRGPPYEQYF. CDR3 DNA: TGTGCCAGCAGTTTCAGAGGCCCACCCTACGAGCAGTACTTC.